This TCR beta chain was obtained from a study of regulatory T cells in long-lasting Graves disease. Time point defined: persistent/refractory GD, antithyroid drugs over 5 years with positive TRAb. With RNA extracted from PBMCs as input, the TCR library was made. Construction of TCR beta libraries relied on iRepertoire HTBI primers and on Arm-PCR targeting CDR3 regions. TCRdb itself ran the multiplex PCR reads through MiXCR, one entry per CDR3 protein. The sample comprises 400,000 or so distinct CDR3 sequences, about 20% of which are singletons, and around 21% rests with the top ten. This clonotype was observed a handful of times. Its antigen remains unknown. Germline V gives CDR1 MNHEY, CDR2 SMNVEV (reference sequence). With 7 bases clipped from V and 5 bases from J, the junction kept 8 bases outside the gene matches. This CDR3 has 14 residues. The study's findings and limits: Persistent Graves' patients showed less TCR diversity than newly diagnosed patients showed. Favored usage of TRBV28, TRBJ1-2 and TRBJ2-5 was recorded in persistent disease. New patients shared fewer than 1,000 public clonotypes, and persistent patients shared more, with 2,500 to 3,000.

The chain is built from TRBV27 and TRBJ2-5, with 9 bases lining up with TRBD1. The sequence came from a female donor with Graves disease. This material consisted of peripheral blood mononuclear cells (PBMCs), taken when the disease was refractory, from a patient treated with antithyroid drugs. This chain's CDR3 is CASKMTGGTETQYF. The DNA for the CDR3 is TGTGCCAGCAAAATGACAGGGGGGACGGAGACCCAGTACTTC.